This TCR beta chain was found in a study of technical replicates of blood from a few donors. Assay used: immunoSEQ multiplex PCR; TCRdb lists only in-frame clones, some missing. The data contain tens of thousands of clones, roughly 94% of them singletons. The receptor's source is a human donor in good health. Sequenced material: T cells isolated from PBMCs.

The CDR3: CASNDRGWEQNEQFF. In nucleotides, the CDR3 is TGCGCCAGCAACGACAGGGGGTGGGAGCAGAATGAGCAGTTCTTC. The rearrangement links TRBV10-2 to TRBJ2-1, with 9 bases aligning to TRBD1. Per germline, CDR1 WSHSY and CDR2 SAAADI. The length of the CDR3 is 15 residues. V lost 7 bases to trimming and J lost 7 bases; unmatched junction nucleotides: 11.